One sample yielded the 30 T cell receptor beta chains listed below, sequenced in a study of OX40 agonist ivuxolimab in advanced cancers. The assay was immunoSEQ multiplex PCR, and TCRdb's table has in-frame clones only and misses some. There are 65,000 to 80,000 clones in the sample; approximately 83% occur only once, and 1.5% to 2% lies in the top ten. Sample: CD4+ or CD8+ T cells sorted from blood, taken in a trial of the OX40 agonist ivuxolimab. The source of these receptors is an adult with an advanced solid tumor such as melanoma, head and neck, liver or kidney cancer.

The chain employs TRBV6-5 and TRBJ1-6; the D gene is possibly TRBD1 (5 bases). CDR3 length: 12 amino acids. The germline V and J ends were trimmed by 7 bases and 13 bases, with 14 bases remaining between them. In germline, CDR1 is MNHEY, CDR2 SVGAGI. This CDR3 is CASTAGSSPLHF. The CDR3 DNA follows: TGTGCCAGCACGGCAGGGTCCTCGCCCCTCCACTTT.

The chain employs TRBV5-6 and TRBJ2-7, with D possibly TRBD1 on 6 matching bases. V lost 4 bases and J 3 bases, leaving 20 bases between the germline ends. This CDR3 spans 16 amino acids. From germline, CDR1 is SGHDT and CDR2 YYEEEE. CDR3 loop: CASSPGSAGAFYEQYF. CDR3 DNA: TGTGCCAGCAGCCCGGGCTCGGCAGGGGCTTTCTACGAGCAGTACTTC.

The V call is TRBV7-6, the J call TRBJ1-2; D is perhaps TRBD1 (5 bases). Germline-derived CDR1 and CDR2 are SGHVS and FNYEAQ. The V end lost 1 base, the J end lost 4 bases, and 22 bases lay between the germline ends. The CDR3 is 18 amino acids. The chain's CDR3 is CASSLGVGVSGSSYGYTF. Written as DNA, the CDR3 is TGTGCCAGCAGCTTAGGTGTGGGGGTGAGTGGCTCCTCCTATGGCTACACCTTC.

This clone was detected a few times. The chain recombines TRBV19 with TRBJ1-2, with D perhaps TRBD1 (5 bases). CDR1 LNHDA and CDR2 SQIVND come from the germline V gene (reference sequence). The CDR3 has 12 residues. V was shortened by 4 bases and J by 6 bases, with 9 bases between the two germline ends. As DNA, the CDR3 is TGTGCCAGTAGTAACAGGTTAAATGGCTACACCTTC. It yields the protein CASSNRLNGYTF.

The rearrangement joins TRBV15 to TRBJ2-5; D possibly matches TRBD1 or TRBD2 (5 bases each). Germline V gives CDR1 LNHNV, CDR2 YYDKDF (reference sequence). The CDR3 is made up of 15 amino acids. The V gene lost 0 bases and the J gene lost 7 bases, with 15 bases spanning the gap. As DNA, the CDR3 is TGTGCCACCAGCAGAGATTTCGGGGACGGAATGACCCAGTACTTC. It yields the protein CATSRDFGDGMTQYF.

The CDR3 coding sequence is TGTGCCAGCAGGACCACAGGCGGCGGTGAAGCTTTCTTT. Amino acid sequence: CASRTTGGGEAFF. The gene calls are TRBV7-2 and TRBJ1-1; TRBD1 might be the D (5 bases). Germline CDR1 SGHTA, CDR2 FQGNSA. The CDR3 runs 13 residues. V was shortened by 6 bases and J by 7 bases, with 15 bases between the two germline ends.

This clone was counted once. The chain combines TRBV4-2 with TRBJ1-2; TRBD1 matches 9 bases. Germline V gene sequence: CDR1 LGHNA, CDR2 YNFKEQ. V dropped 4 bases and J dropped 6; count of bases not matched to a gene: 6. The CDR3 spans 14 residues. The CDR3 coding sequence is TGTGCCAGCAGCCTACGGACAGGGGCTGATGGCTACACCTTC. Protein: CASSLRTGADGYTF.

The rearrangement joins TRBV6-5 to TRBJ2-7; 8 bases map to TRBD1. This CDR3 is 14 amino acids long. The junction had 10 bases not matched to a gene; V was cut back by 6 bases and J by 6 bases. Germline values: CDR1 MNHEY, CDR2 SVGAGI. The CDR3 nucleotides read TGTGCCAGCAGGTCCCACAGGGGGTTCGGCGAGCAGTACTTC. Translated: CASRSHRGFGEQYF.

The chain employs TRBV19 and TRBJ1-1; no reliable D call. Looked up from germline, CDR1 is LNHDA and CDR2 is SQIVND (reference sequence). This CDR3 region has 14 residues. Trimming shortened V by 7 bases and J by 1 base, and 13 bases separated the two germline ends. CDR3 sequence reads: CASKEAQTNTEAFF. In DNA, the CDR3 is TGTGCCAGTAAGGAGGCACAGACGAACACTGAAGCTTTCTTT.

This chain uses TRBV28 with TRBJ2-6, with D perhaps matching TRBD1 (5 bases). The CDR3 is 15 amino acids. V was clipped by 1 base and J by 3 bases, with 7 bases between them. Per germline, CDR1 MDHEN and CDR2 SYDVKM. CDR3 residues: CASSLLGVGANVLTF. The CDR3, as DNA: TGTGCCAGCAGTTTATTAGGGGTTGGGGCCAACGTCCTGACTTTC. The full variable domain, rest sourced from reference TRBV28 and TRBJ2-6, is DVKVTQSSRYLVKRTGEKVFLECVQDMDHENMFWYRQDPGLGLRLIYFSYDVKMKEKGDIPEGYSVSREKKERFSLILESASTNQTSMYLCASSLLGVGANVLTFGAGSRLTVL.

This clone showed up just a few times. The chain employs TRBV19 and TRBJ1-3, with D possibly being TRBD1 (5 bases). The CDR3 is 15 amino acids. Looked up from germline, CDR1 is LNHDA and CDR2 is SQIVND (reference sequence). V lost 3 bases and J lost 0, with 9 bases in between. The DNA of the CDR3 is TGTGCCAGTAGTATGGGGCGGGCCTCTGGAAACACCATATATTTT. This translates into CASSMGRASGNTIYF.

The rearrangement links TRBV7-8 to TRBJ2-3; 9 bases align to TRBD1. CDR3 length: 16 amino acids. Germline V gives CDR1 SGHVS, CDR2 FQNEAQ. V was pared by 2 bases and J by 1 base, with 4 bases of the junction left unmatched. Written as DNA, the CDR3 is TGTGCCAGCAGCTTAAGGACAGGGGTCCGCACAGATACGCAGTATTTT. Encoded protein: CASSLRTGVRTDTQYF.

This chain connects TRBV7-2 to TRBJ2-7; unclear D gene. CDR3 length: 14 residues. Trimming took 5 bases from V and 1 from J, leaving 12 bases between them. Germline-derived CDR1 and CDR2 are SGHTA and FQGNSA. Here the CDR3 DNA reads TGTGCCAGCAGCGGTCGGGCCCTTTCCTACGAGCAGTACTTC. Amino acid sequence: CASSGRALSYEQYF.

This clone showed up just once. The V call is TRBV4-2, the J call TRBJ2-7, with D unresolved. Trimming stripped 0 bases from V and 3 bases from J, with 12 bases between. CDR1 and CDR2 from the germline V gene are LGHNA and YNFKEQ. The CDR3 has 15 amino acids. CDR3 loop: CASSQDLQTGYEQYF. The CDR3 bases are TGTGCCAGCAGCCAAGATCTTCAGACCGGCTACGAGCAGTACTTC.

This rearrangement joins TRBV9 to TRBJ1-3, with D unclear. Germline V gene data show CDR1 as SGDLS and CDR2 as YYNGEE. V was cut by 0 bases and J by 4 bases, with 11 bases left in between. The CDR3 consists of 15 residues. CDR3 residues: CASSVGRMTGNTIYF. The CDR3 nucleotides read TGTGCCAGCAGCGTAGGGCGGATGACCGGAAACACCATATATTTT.

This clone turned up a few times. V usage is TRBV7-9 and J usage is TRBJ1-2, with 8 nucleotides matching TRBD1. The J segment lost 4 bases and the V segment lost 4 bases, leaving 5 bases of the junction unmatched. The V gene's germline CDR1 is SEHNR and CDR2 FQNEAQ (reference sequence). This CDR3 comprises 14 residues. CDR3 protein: CASSSDRGGYGYTF. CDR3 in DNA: TGTGCCAGCAGCTCCGACAGGGGCGGCTATGGCTACACCTTC.

CDR3 DNA: TGTGCCAGCAGTTACACAACTAGCGGGGGGACCGGGGAGCTGTTTTTT. Protein product: CASSYTTSGGTGELFF. V gene TRBV6-5 combines with J gene TRBJ2-2; TRBD2 matches 12 bases. The CDR3 is 16 residues long. The germline V gene has CDR1 MNHEY and CDR2 SVGAGI. V gave up 2 bases and J gave up 5 bases; unmatched junction bases: 3.

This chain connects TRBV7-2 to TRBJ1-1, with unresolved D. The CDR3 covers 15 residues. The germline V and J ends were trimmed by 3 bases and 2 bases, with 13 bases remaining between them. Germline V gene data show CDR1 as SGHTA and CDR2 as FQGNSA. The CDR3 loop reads CASSFRGRRNTEAFF. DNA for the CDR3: TGTGCCAGCAGCTTCCGAGGACGGCGAAACACTGAAGCTTTCTTT. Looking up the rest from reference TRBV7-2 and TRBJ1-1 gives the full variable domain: GAGVSQSPSNKVTEKGKDVELRCDPISGHTALYWYRQSLGQGLEFLIYFQGNSAPDKSGLPSDRFSAERTGGSVSTLTIQRTQQEDSAVYLCASSFRGRRNTEAFFGQGTRLTVV.

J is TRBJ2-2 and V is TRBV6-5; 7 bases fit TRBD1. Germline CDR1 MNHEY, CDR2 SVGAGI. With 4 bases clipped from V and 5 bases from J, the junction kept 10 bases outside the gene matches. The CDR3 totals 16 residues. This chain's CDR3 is CASSSTGDSLTGELFF. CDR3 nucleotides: TGTGCCAGCAGTTCTACAGGGGATTCGTTGACCGGGGAGCTGTTTTTT.

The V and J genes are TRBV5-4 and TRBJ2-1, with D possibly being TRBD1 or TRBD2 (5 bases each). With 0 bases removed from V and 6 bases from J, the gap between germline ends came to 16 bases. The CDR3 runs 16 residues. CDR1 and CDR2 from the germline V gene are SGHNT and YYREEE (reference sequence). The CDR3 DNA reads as TGTGCCAGCAGCTTGGAGGTGGGGGTTGGTCGCAATGAGCAGTTCTTC. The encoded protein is CASSLEVGVGRNEQFF. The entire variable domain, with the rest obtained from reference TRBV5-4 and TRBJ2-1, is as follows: ETGVTQSPTHLIKTRGQQVTLRCSSQSGHNTVSWYQQALGQGPQFIFQYYREEENGRGNFPPRFSGLQFPNYSSELNVNALELDDSALYLCASSLEVGVGRNEQFFGPGTRLTVL.

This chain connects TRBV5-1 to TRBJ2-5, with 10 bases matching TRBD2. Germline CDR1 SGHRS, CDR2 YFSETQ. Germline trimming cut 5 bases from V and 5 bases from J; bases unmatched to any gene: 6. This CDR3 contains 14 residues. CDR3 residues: CASRLAGGEETQYF. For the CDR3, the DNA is TGCGCCAGCAGATTAGCGGGGGGCGAGGAGACCCAGTACTTC. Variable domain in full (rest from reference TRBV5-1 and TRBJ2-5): KAGVTQTPRYLIKTRGQQVTLSCSPISGHRSVSWYQQTPGQGLQFLFEYFSETQRNKGNFPGRFSGRQFSNSRSEMNVSTLELGDSALYLCASRLAGGEETQYFGPGTRLLVL.

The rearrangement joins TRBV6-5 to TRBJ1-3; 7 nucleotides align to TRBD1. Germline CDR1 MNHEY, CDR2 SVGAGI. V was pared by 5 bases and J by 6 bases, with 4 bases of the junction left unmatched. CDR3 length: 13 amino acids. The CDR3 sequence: CASSRQGENTIYF. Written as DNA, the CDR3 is TGTGCCAGCAGTAGACAGGGCGAAAACACCATATATTTT.

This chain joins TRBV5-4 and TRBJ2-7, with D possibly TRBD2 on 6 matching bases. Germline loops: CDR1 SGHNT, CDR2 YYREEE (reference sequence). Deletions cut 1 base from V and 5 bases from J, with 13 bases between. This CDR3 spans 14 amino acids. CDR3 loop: CASSLYGGIDEQYF. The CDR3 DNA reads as TGTGCCAGCAGCTTGTATGGGGGGATCGACGAGCAGTACTTC.

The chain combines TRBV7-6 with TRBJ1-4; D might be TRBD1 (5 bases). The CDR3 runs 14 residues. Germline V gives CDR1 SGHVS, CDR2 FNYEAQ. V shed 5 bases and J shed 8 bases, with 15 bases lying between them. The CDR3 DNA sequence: TGTGCCAGCAGCCTGGGTACAGGTGGGGAAAAACTGTTTTTT. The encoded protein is CASSLGTGGEKLFF.

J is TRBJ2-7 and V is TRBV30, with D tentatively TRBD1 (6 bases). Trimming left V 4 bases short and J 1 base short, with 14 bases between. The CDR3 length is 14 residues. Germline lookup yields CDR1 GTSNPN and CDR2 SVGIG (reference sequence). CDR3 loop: CAWKPDSKSYEQYF. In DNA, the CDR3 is TGTGCCTGGAAGCCGGACAGTAAATCCTACGAGCAGTACTTC.

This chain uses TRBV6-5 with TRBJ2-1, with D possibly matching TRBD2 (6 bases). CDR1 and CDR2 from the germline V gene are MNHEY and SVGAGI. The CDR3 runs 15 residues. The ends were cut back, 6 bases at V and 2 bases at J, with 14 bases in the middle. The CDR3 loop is CASSLSGGAYNEQFF. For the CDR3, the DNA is TGTGCCAGCAGCCTCTCTGGCGGGGCCTACAATGAGCAGTTCTTC.

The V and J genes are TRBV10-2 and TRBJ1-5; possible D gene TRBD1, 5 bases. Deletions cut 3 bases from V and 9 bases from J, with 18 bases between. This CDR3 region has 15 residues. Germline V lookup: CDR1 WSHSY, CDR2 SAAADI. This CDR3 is CASSDPGAGTRPQHF. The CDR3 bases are TGCGCCAGCAGTGACCCCGGGGCGGGGACGAGGCCCCAGCATTTT.

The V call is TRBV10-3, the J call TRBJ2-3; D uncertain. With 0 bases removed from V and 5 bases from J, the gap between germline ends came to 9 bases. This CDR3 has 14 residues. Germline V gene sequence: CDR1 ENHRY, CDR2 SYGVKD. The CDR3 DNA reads TGTGCCATCAGTGAGTCCCTAACGGAAGATACGCAGTATTTT. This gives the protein CAISESLTEDTQYF.

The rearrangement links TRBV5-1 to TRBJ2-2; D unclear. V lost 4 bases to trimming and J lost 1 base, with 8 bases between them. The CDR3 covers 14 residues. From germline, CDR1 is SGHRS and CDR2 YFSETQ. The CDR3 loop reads CASSQDGNTGELFF. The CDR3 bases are TGCGCCAGCAGCCAGGACGGGAACACCGGGGAGCTGTTTTTT.

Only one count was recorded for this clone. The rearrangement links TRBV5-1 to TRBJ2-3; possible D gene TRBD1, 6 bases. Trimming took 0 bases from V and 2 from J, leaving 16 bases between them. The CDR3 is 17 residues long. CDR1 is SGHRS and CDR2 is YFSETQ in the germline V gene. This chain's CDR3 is CASSLARTGYITDTQYF. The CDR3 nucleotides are TGCGCCAGCAGCTTGGCCCGTACAGGGTACATCACAGATACGCAGTATTTT.